The clone carrying this T cell receptor (beta chain) is a singleton in its sample. These data are taken from a study of blood T cell repertoires in COVID-19. The CDR3 length is 12 residues. CDR1 is LNHDA, CDR2 SQIVND, per germline (reference sequence). Trimming took off 11 bases at V and 5 bases at J, with 15 bases between the two ends. Per the original data handling: The authors estimated nucleated cell counts from reference gene primer amplification. The assay was immunoSEQ multiplex PCR, and TCRdb's table has in-frame clones only and misses some. V, J and clone size were drawn from that table, and D and trimming were deduced from the DNA. Of about 130,000 clones in the sample, approximately 87% were seen once.

The chain combines TRBV19 with TRBJ1-2; the D gene is possibly TRBD1 (5 bases). The source material was peripheral blood. This TCR came from a woman in her fifties or sixties with acute or convalescent COVID-19. CDR3 amino acids: CAVSQGGYGYTF. The CDR3 DNA reads as TGTGCCGTCTCCCAGGGCGGATATGGCTACACCTTC. Together with reference TRBV19 and TRBJ1-2, the CDR3 gives the full variable domain: DGGITQSPKYLFRKEGQNVTLSCEQNLNHDAMYWYRQDPGQGLRLIYYSQIVNDFQKGDIAEGYSVSREKKESFPLTVTSAQKNPTAFYLCAVSQGGYGYTFGSGTRLTVV.